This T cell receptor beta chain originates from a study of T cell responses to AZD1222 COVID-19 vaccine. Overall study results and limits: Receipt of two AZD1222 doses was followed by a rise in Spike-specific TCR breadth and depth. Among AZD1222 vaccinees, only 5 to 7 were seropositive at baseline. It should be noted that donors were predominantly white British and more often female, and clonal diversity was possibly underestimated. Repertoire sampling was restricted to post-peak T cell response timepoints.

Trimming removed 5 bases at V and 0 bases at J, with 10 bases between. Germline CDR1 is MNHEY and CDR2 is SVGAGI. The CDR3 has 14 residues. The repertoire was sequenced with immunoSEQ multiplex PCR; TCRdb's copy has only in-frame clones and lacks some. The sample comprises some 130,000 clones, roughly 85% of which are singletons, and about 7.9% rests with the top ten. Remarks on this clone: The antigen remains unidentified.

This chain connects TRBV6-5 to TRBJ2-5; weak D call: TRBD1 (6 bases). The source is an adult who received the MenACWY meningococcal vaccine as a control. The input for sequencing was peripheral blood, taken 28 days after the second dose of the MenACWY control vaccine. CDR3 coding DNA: TGTGCCAGCAGTCCTGGACAGTACCAAGAGACCCAGTACTTC. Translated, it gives CASSPGQYQETQYF.